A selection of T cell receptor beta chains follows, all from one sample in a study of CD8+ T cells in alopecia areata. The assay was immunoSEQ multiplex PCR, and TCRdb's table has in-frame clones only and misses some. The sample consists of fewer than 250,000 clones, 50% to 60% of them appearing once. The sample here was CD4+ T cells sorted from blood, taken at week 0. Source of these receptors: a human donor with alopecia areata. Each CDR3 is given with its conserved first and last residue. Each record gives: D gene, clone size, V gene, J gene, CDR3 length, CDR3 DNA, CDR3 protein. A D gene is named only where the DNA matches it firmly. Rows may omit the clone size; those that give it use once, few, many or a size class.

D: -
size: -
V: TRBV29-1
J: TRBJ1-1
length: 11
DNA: TGCAGCGCTGCCCACCCTATGCTTGCTTTCTTT
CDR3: CSAAHPMLAFF

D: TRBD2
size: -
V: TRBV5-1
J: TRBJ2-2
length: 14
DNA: TGCGCCAGCAGGCGGGACTATACAGCCGGGGAGCTGTTTTTT
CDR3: CASRRDYTAGELFF

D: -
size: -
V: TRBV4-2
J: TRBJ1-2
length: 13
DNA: TGTGCCAGCAGCCAAAGAGGTATCTTTGGCTACACCTTC
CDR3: CASSQRGIFGYTF

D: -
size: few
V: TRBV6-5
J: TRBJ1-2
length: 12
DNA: TGTGCCAGCAGATGGGACACCGGTGGCTACACCTTC
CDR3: CASRWDTGGYTF

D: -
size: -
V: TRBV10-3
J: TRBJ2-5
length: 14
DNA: TGTGCCATCCGCAAGGACACGTACCAAGAGACCCAGTACTTC
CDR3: CAIRKDTYQETQYF

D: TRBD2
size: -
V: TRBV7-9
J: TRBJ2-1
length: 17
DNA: TGTGCCAGCAGCTTAGGCCTAGCGGGAGGGCAGGCTGTCGAGCAGTTCTTC
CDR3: CASSLGLAGGQAVEQFF

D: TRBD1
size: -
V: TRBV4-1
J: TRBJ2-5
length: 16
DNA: TGCGCCAGCAGCCAATCTGGGACCAGGGGGCAAGAGACCCAGTACTTC
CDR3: CASSQSGTRGQETQYF

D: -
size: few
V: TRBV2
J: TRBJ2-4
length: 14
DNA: TGTGCCAGCAGTGGCGCAGTAGCCAAAAACATTCAGTACTTC
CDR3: CASSGAVAKNIQYF

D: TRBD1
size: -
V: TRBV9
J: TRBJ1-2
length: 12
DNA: TGTGCCAGCAGCGGGACAGGGCGAGGCTACACCTTC
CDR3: CASSGTGRGYTF

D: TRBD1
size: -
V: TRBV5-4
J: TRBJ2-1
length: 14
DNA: TGTGCCAGCAGCACGGGACAGAACTACAATGAGCAGTTCTTC
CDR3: CASSTGQNYNEQFF

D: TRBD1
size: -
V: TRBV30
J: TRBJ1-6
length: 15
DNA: TGTGCCTGGAGTCCGCCCGACAGGGGTGGTTCACCCCTCCACTTT
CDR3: CAWSPPDRGGSPLHF

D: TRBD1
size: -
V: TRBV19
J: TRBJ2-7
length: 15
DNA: TGTGCCAGTATCGACACCGGGACAGGGGCCCACGAGCAGTACTTC
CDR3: CASIDTGTGAHEQYF

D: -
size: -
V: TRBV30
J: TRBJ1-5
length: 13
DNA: TGTGCCTGGAGCCGGGGACGAAATCAGCCCCAGCATTTT
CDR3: CAWSRGRNQPQHF

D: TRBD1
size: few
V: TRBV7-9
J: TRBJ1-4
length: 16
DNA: TGTGCCAGCAGCCCCAGACCCCGGGACAGTAATGAAAAACTGTTTTTT
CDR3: CASSPRPRDSNEKLFF

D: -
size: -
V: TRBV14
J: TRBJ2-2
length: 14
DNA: TGTGCCAGCAGCCAAGTTGGAAACACCGGGGAGCTGTTTTTT
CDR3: CASSQVGNTGELFF

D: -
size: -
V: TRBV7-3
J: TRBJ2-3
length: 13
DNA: TGTGCCAGCAGCTTGCAGGGTACAGATACGCAGTATTTT
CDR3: CASSLQGTDTQYF

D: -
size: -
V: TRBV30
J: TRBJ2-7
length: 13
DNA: TGTGCCTGGAATACAGGGTTCCCCTACGAGCAGTACTTC
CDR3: CAWNTGFPYEQYF

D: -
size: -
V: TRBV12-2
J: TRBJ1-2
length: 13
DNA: TGTGCACGTTGGACAGAGGGGTGTTGGGGCTACACCTTC
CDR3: CARWTEGCWGYTF

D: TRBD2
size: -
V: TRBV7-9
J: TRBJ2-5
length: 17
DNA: TGTGCCAGCAGCTTTCGACTAGCGACCTATCAGGGGGAGACCCAGTACTTC
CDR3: CASSFRLATYQGETQYF

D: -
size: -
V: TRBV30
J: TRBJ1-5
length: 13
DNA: TGTGCCTGGAGCCTGGCAGTTCAAGAGCCCCAGCATTTT
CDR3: CAWSLAVQEPQHF

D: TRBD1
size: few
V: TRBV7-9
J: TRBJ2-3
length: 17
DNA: TGTGCCAGCAGCCAACGATCAGGGGGACCAAGCACAGATACGCAGTATTTT
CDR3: CASSQRSGGPSTDTQYF

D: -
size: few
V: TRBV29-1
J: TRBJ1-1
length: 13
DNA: TGCAGCGTAGACAGGCTCATGAACACTGAAGCTTTCTTT
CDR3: CSVDRLMNTEAFF

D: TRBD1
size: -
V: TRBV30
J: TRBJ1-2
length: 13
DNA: TGTGCCTGGAGCGGACAGGGTCCTTATGGCTACACCTTC
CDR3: CAWSGQGPYGYTF

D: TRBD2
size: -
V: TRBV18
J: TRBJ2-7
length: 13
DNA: TGTGCCAGCTCGCAGAGCGGGGGGTACGAGCAGTACTTC
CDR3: CASSQSGGYEQYF

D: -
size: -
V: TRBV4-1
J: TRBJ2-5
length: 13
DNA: TGCGCCAGCAGCTTGACCGGCGGAGAGACCCAGTACTTC
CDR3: CASSLTGGETQYF

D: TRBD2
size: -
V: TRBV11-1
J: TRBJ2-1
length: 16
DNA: TGTGCCAGCAGCTTAGAACTAGCGGGAGGGTCAAATGAGCAGTTCTTC
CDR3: CASSLELAGGSNEQFF

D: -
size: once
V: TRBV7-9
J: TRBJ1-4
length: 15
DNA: TGTGCCAGCAGCTTCGCGTCAGGGCCTAATGAAAAACTGTTTTTT
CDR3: CASSFASGPNEKLFF

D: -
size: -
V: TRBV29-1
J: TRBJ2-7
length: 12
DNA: TGCAGCGTGGGTGGGACTCGGAACGAGCAGTACTTC
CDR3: CSVGGTRNEQYF

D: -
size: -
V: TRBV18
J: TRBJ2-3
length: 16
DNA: TGTGCCAGCTCACCTAGACTGACAGCGAACACAGATACGCAGTATTTT
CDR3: CASSPRLTANTDTQYF

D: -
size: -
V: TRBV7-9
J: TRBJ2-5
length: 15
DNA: TGTGCCAGCAGCTTAACCCCATACAGTGGCGAGACCCAGTACTTC
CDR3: CASSLTPYSGETQYF

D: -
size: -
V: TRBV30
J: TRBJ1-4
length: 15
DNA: TGTGCCTGGAGTACCGCCTCAAACTATAATGAAAAACTGTTTTTT
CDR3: CAWSTASNYNEKLFF

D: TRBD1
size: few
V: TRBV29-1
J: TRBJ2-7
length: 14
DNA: TGCAGCGCTGGGTCCTCGGGACAGGGTCTCGAGCAGTACTTC
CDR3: CSAGSSGQGLEQYF

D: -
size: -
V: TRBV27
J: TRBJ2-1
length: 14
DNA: TGTGCCAGCAGCCCGAGGGGCGGAGATAATGAGCAGTTCTTC
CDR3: CASSPRGGDNEQFF

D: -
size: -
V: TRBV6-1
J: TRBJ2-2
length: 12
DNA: TGTGCCAGCAGGGTCTCACCCGGGGAGCTGTTTTTT
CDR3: CASRVSPGELFF

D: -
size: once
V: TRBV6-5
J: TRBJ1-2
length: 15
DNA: TGTGCCAGCAGCAACATCGTGTCCTATTACTCTGGCTACACCTTC
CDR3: CASSNIVSYYSGYTF

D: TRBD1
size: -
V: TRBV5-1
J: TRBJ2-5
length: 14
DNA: TGCGCCAGCAGCTCACCGACAGGGTCGGAGACCCAGTACTTC
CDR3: CASSSPTGSETQYF

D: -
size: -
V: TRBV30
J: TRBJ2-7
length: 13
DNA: TGTGCCTGGAGAGGCCTGGGGACGAGCGAGCAGTACTTC
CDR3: CAWRGLGTSEQYF

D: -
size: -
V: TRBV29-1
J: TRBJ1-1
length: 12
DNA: TGCAGCGCTATCCGGTCGGGCACTGAAGCTTTCTTT
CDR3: CSAIRSGTEAFF

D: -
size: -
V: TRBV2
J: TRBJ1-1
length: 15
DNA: TGTGCCAGCAGTGTGTTTGAGGGGGTTGGCACTGAAGCTTTCTTT
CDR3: CASSVFEGVGTEAFF

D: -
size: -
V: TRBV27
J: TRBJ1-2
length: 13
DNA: TGTGCCAGCAGTTTGGAGGGCAACTATGGCTACACCTTC
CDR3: CASSLEGNYGYTF

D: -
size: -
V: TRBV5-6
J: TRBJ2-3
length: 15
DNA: TGTGCCAGCAGCTTTCTCGTAACTAGCACAGATACGCAGTATTTT
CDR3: CASSFLVTSTDTQYF

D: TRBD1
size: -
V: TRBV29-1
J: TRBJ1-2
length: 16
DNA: TGCAGCGTTGAATCGCGACAGGGGCTGACGAACTATGGCTACACCTTC
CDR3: CSVESRQGLTNYGYTF